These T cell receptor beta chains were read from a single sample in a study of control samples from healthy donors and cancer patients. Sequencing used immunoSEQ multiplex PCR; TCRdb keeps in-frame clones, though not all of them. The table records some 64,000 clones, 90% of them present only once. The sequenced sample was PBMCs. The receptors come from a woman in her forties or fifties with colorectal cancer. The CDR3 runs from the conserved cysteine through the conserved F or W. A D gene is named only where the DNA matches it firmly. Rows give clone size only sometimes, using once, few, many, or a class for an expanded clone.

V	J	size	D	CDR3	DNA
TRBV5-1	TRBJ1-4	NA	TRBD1	CASSQGVGATNEKLFF	TGCGCCAGCAGCCAGGGGGTCGGAGCAACTAATGAAAAACTGTTTTTT
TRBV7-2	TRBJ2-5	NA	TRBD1	CASSLRTGKRETQYF	TGTGCCAGCAGCTTGAGGACAGGGAAAAGGGAGACCCAGTACTTC
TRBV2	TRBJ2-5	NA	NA	CASSKQETQYF	TGTGCCAGCAGCAAGCAAGAGACCCAGTACTTC
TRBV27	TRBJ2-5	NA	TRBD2	CASSTSGRRETQYF	TGTGCCAGTTCGACAAGCGGGAGAAGGGAGACCCAGTACTTC
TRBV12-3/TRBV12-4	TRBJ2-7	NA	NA	CASSRAGRDEQYF	TGTGCCAGCAGTCGTGCGGGCCGCGACGAGCAGTACTTC
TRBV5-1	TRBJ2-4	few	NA	CASSTEMGRPAYF	TGCGCCAGCAGCACGGAGATGGGGCGGCCAGCCTATTTC
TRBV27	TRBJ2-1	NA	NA	CASSQKAAEQFF	TGTGCCAGCAGCCAAAAAGCGGCTGAGCAGTTCTTC
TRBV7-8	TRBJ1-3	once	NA	CASSLGLNQGNTIYF	TGTGCCAGCAGCTTAGGCCTCAACCAAGGAAACACCATATATTTT
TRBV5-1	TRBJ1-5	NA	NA	CASSRENPENQPQHF	TGCGCCAGCAGTAGGGAGAACCCTGAAAATCAGCCCCAGCATTTT
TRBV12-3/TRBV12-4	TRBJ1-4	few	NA	CASSAAGPEKLFF	TGTGCCAGCAGCGCTGCGGGGCCTGAAAAACTGTTTTTT
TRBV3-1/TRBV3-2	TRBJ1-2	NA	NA	CATGGLANYGYTF	TGTGCCACAGGTGGACTAGCTAACTATGGCTACACCTTC
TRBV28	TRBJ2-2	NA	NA	CASSLLSGYTGELFF	TGTGCCAGCAGTTTATTGTCAGGATACACCGGGGAGCTGTTTTTT
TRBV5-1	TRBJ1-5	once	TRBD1	CASRPTGNSNQPQHF	TGCGCCAGCAGGCCGACAGGGAATAGCAATCAGCCCCAGCATTTT
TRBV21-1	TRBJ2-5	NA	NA	CASSPREGRGTETQYF	TGTGCCAGCAGCCCCCGGGAAGGCAGGGGCACGGAGACCCAGTACTTC
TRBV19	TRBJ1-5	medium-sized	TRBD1	CASRSRDRASNQPQHF	TGTGCCAGTAGAAGCCGGGACAGGGCCAGCAATCAGCCCCAGCATTTT
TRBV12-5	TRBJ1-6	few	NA	CASGLILRVGGEYNSPLHF	TGTGCTAGTGGTTTGATCCTCCGTGTAGGAGGCGAATATAATTCACCCCTCCACTTT
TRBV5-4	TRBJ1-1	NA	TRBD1	CASSKGQGPANTEAFF	TGTGCCAGCAGCAAGGGACAGGGTCCAGCGAACACTGAAGCTTTCTTT
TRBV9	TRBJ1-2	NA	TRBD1	CASRRTGGDVAYGYTF	TGTGCCAGCAGGAGGACAGGGGGCGACGTCGCCTATGGCTACACCTTC
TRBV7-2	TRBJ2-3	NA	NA	CASSQSLVSTDTQYF	TGTGCCAGCAGCCAGTCCCTAGTGAGCACAGATACGCAGTATTTT
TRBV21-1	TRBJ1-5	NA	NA	CASSKVPTRRGGPYSNQPQHF	TGTGCCAGCAGCAAAGTTCCTACCCGCCGGGGTGGGCCTTATAGCAATCAGCCCCAGCATTTT
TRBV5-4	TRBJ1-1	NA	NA	CASSNDGVSVDTEAFF	TGTGCCAGCAGCAACGACGGGGTTTCGGTGGACACTGAAGCTTTCTTT
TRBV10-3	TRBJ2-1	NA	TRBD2	CALVCTSGYNEQFF	TGTGCCCTGGTCTGTACTAGCGGTTACAATGAGCAGTTCTTC
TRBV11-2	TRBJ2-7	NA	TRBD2	CASRSGTSAYYEQYF	TGTGCCAGCAGGTCCGGGACTAGCGCGTACTACGAGCAGTACTTC